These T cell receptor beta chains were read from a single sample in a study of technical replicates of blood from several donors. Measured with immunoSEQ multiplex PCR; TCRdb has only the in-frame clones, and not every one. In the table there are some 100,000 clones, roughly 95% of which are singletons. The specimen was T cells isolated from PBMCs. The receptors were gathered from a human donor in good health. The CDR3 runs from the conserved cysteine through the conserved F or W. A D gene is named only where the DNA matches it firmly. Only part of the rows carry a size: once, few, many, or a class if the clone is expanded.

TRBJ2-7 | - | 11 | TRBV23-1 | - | CATMTVDEQYF | TGCGCCACGATGACAGTGGACGAGCAGTACTTC
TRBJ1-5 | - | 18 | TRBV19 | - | CASSIDQGRGYSNQPQHF | TGTGCCAGTAGTATAGATCAGGGACGGGGGTATAGCAATCAGCCCCAGCATTTT
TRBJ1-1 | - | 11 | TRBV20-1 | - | CSASPGTEAFF | TGCAGTGCTAGCCCGGGCACTGAAGCTTTCTTT
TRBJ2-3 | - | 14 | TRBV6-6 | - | CASSSLSSTDTQYF | TGTGCCAGCAGTTCCCTCTCTAGCACAGATACGCAGTATTTT
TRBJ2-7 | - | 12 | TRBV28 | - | CASSFFTGEQYF | TGTGCCAGCAGTTTTTTTACGGGCGAGCAGTACTTC
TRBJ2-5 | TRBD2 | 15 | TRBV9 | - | CASSVVTSGQETQYF | TGTGCCAGCAGCGTAGTAACTAGCGGGCAAGAGACCCAGTACTTC
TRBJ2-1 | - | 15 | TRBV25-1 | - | CASSERQGWDNEQFF | TGTGCCAGCAGTGAGCGGCAGGGTTGGGACAATGAGCAGTTCTTC
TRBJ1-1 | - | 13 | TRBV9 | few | CASSGSRGAEAFF | TGTGCCAGCAGCGGTTCCAGGGGTGCTGAAGCTTTCTTT
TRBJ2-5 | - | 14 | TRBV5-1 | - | CASSYGQSQETQYF | TGCGCCAGCAGCTATGGACAGAGCCAAGAGACCCAGTACTTC
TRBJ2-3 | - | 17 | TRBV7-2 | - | CASSRDSAGGQRDTQYF | TGTGCCAGCAGCCGCGACTCGGCGGGTGGGCAGAGAGATACGCAGTATTTT
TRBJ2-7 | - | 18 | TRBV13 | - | CASSFLASGLEAVYEQYF | TGTGCCAGCAGCTTTCTGGCCTCTGGTCTGGAAGCGGTCTACGAGCAGTACTTC
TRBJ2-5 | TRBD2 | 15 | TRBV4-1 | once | CASSHLAGGPGIQYF | TGCGCCAGCAGCCATCTAGCGGGAGGGCCGGGGATCCAGTACTTC
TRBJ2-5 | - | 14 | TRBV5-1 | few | CASSSDSTQETQYF | TGCGCCAGCAGTTCCGACAGCACCCAAGAGACCCAGTACTTC
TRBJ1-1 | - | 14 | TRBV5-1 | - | CASSTSTGNTEAFF | TGCGCCAGCAGCACCTCGACAGGGAACACTGAAGCTTTCTTT
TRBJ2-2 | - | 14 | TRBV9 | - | CASRFTVGTGELFF | TGTGCCAGCAGGTTTACGGTCGGCACCGGGGAGCTGTTTTTT